These 11 T cell receptor beta chains share one sample of origin, sequenced in a study of molecular identifiers for immune sequencing clone quantification. TCRdb used MiXCR to reprocess the PCR reads, holding one entry per CDR3 protein. The sample contains 460,000 or so distinct CDR3 sequences, 20% to 25% of which appear only once. Sequencing was done on a sample of naive CD8+ T cells from blood, with Jurkat cell RNA spiked in. Described subset: FACS-sorted CD8+CD4-CCR7+CD45RA+ naive T cells. The receptors were gathered from a human donor in good health. Some libraries in this study had Jurkat cell RNA spiked in.

Turning to this clonotype: Being one base from a much bigger clone, this may be a read error. The chain recombines TRBV28 with TRBJ2-1; the D is unclear. The V end was cut by 5 bases, the J end by 15 bases, with 17 bases between. Germline V gives CDR1 MDHEN, CDR2 SYDVKM. This CDR3 comprises 12 residues. Written as DNA, the CDR3 is TGTGCCAGCAGTCCGCGAGGTTCCGATCTGTTCTTC. This sequence encodes CASSPRGSDLFF.

With regard to this clonotype: A read error may explain this, as a much larger clone is one base away. V and J are TRBV4-2 and TRBJ2-7; the match to TRBD2 covers 7 bases. CDR1 LGHNA and CDR2 YNFKEQ come from the germline V gene. The CDR3 runs to 16 residues. The CDR3 nucleotides read TGTGCCAGCAGCCAGAGTGGCGGGAGTGCGCCCTACGGGCAGTACTTC. Protein product: CASSQSGGSAPYGQYF.

To note about this clonotype: A read error is possible here, since a much larger clone lies one base away. The J gene is TRBJ2-5, the V gene TRBV9, with D possibly matching TRBD2 (6 bases). The germline CDR1 and CDR2 sequences are SGDLS and YYNGEE. This CDR3 region has 12 residues. The CDR3 spells CASSPTGETLYF. The CDR3, as DNA: TGTGCCAGCAGTCCAACGGGGGAGACCCTGTACTTC.

This clonotype was seen ten or more times. The chain employs TRBV7-9 and TRBJ1-1, with a weak D call TRBD1 (5 bases). The CDR3 loop spans 15 amino acids. Trimming cost V 0 bases and J 3 bases, with 11 bases left between them. Germline loops: CDR1 SEHNR, CDR2 FQNEAQ (reference sequence). CDR3 loop: CASSLAVGADTEAFF. CDR3 nucleotides: TGTGCCAGCAGCTTAGCGGTTGGGGCGGACACTGAAGCTTTCTTT.

The chain couples TRBV10-3 to TRBJ2-7; D is unresolved. This CDR3 is built from 14 residues. The V and J ends lost 6 bases and 0 bases respectively, with 12 bases between them. Germline-derived CDR1 and CDR2 are ENHRY and SYGVKD. The CDR3 nucleotides read TGTGCCATCAGGCAGGATCACTCCTCCTACGAGCAGTACTTC. It is translated as CAIRQDHSSYEQYF.

The genes are TRBV5-6 and TRBJ1-1, with D perhaps TRBD1 (5 bases). The CDR3 runs 13 residues. CDR1 and CDR2 from the germline V gene are SGHDT and YYEEEE. The germline V and J ends were trimmed by 7 bases and 0 bases, with 10 bases remaining between them. The CDR3 DNA sequence: TGTGCCAGCGACAGCGGCCTGAACACTGAAGCTTTCTTT. This translates into CASDSGLNTEAFF.

This clonotype was seen ten or more times. The genes are TRBV7-9 and TRBJ1-1; D call uncertain. V lost 8 bases, J lost 0 bases, and 10 bases lay in between. Germline V gene sequence: CDR1 SEHNR, CDR2 FQNEAQ (reference sequence). This CDR3 is 13 amino acids long. The CDR3: CASRSVMNTEAFF. The CDR3 DNA sequence: TGTGCCAGCCGTTCTGTAATGAACACTGAAGCTTTCTTT.

Comment on this clonotype: Sequence at one end of the junction differs from germline and may be a read error. This rearrangement joins TRBV15 to TRBJ1-5, with a weak D call TRBD1 (6 bases). The CDR3 has 15 residues. Germline V gene lookup returns CDR1 LNHNV and CDR2 YYDKDF (reference sequence). CDR3 bases: TGTGCCACCAGCACCTACAGGGAGGGAAATCGGCCCCAGCATTTT. The encoded protein is CATSTYREGNRPQHF.

This clonotype was seen repeatedly, ten times or more. The rearrangement uses TRBV27 and TRBJ1-1; D not resolved. V lost 2 bases and J lost 2, with 9 bases in between. This CDR3 region has 14 residues. CDR1 is MNHEY, CDR2 SMNVEV, per germline (reference sequence). DNA for the CDR3: TGTGCCAGCAGTTTAATCGGGTTCAACACTGAAGCTTTCTTT. It encodes CASSLIGFNTEAFF.

This clonotype was detected ten times or more. The rearrangement uses TRBV28 and TRBJ2-3, with D perhaps TRBD1 or TRBD2 (6 bases each). The CDR3 runs 16 residues. V lost 8 bases, J lost 2 bases, and 20 bases lay in between. Germline V gene sequence: CDR1 MDHEN, CDR2 SYDVKM. CDR3 in amino acids: CASPPPGGGFTDTQYF. DNA of the CDR3: TGTGCCAGCCCTCCCCCCGGGGGCGGTTTCACAGATACGCAGTATTTT. The whole variable domain, filled in from reference TRBV28 and TRBJ2-3, reads DVKVTQSSRYLVKRTGEKVFLECVQDMDHENMFWYRQDPGLGLRLIYFSYDVKMKEKGDIPEGYSVSREKKERFSLILESASTNQTSMYLCASPPPGGGFTDTQYFGPGTRLTVL.

This clonotype has ten or more counts. The genes are TRBV11-3 and TRBJ1-5, with D possibly being TRBD1 (6 bases). The V end lost 0 bases, the J end lost 4 bases, and 19 bases lay between the germline ends. Germline CDR1 is SGHNT and CDR2 is YENEEA. This CDR3 is 18 amino acids long. The CDR3 region has the DNA TGTGCCAGCAGCTTAGATGGTCTGGGCAGGGGTTGGAATCAGCCCCAGCATTTT. This translates into CASSLDGLGRGWNQPQHF.